This passage covers 13 T cell receptor beta chains from one sample sequenced in a study of CD8+CD57+ T cells in acquired aplastic anemia. It was patients with CD8+CD57+ cell expansion by flow cytometry who were chosen for sequencing. The study profiled TCR beta VDJ and CDR3 using genomic DNA as template. Each CDR3 protein is one row after TCRdb ran MiXCR on the reads. The sample includes nearly 60,000 distinct CDR3 sequences, approximately 52% of them seen just once. Specimen: sorted CD4+, CD8+, or CD8+CD57+ T cells (not recorded which) from PBMCs. These receptors all come from a human donor with aplastic anemia.

This clonotype was detected many times. CDR3 in amino acids: CASSPRGGNYGYTF. The CDR3, as DNA: TGTGCCAGCAGCCCCCGGGGGGGTAACTATGGCTACACCTTC. J is TRBJ1-2 and V is TRBV3-1, with a possible D match to TRBD1 (5 bases). V was cut by 4 bases and J by 1 base, with 10 bases left in between. The germline V gene encodes CDR1 LGHDT and CDR2 YNNKEL (reference sequence). The CDR3 extends over 14 amino acids.

The V call is TRBV7-2, the J call TRBJ1-2, with D unresolved. CDR3 length equals 13 residues. The V end was cut by 5 bases, the J end by 2 bases, with 9 bases between. CDR1 and CDR2 (germline): SGHTA, FQGNSA. The CDR3 is CASSPDKNYGYTF. CDR3 sequence (DNA): TGTGCCAGCAGCCCTGACAAGAACTATGGCTACACCTTC.

This clonotype was seen once. The V and J genes are TRBV25-1 and TRBJ1-6; the D gene is possibly TRBD1 (6 bases). Germline loops: CDR1 MGHDK, CDR2 SYGVNS. There are 15 residues in the CDR3. V lost 8 bases and J lost 7, with 18 bases in between. The CDR3 DNA sequence: TGTGCCAGCGAGAGTTACAGGGCTGAGAATTCACCCCTCCACTTT. It specifies CASESYRAENSPLHF. The whole variable domain, filled in from reference TRBV25-1 and TRBJ1-6, reads EADIYQTPRYLVIGTGKKITLECSQTMGHDKMYWYQQDPGMELHLIHYSYGVNSTEKGDLSSESTVSRIRTEHFPLTLESARPSHTSQYLCASESYRAENSPLHFGNGTRLTVT.

J is TRBJ1-6 and V is TRBV2; weak D call: TRBD1 (5 bases). V was clipped by 5 bases and J by 7 bases, with 12 bases between them. Germline loops: CDR1 SNHLY, CDR2 FYNNEI. This CDR3 is 14 amino acids long. CDR3 bases: TGTGCCAGCAGTCGGGACCCGACAAATTCACCCCTCCACTTT. This translates into CASSRDPTNSPLHF.

This clonotype has just a few counts. The V gene is TRBV11-1, the J gene TRBJ2-3; 8 bases agree with TRBD2. Germline assignment: CDR1 SGHAT and CDR2 FQDESV (reference sequence). The CDR3 is 19 residues long. The V segment lost 1 base and the J segment 2 bases; nucleotides outside the gene matches: 14. CDR3 nucleotide sequence: TGTGCCAGCAGCTTAGTCGTCGGGGGGGCCGGGTACCTCACAGATACGCAGTATTTT. Its protein is CASSLVVGGAGYLTDTQYF.

This clonotype was seen ten or more times. The chain employs TRBV12-3 or TRBV12-4 and TRBJ1-2, with D possibly TRBD1 on 5 matching bases. CDR3 length equals 16 residues. Trimming pared 2 bases from V and 0 bases from J, leaving 13 bases between. CDR3 protein: CASSLNRRYTNYGYTF. In nucleotides, the CDR3 is TGTGCCAGCAGTTTAAACAGGCGCTATACTAACTATGGCTACACCTTC.

The chain combines TRBV9 with TRBJ2-1, with D uncertain. V was cut by 0 bases and J by 6 bases, with 10 bases left in between. The CDR3 sequence is 14 residues long. CDR1 is SGDLS, CDR2 YYNGEE, per germline. The CDR3 DNA reads TGTGCCAGCAGCGTAGGAAACTTGCTCAATGAGCAGTTCTTC. Translating gives CASSVGNLLNEQFF.

This clonotype was counted at least ten times. The chain couples TRBV12-3 or TRBV12-4 to TRBJ2-1; 9 bases fit TRBD2. The V and J ends lost 3 bases and 0 bases, in that order; junction bases with no gene match: 6. The CDR3 has 17 residues. In nucleotides, the CDR3 is TGTGCCAGCAGTTTGGTTAGCGGGGGCTTCTCCTACAATGAGCAGTTCTTC. This gives the protein CASSLVSGGFSYNEQFF.

This clonotype was seen many times. The CDR3 reads CASRLTSGGLTGELFF. The CDR3, as DNA: TGTGCCAGCAGACTGACTAGCGGGGGGTTAACCGGGGAGCTGTTTTTT. The chain links TRBV6-1 to TRBJ2-2; TRBD2 aligns across 13 bases. V was pared by 6 bases and J by 5 bases, with 6 bases of the junction left unmatched. Germline loops: CDR1 MNHNS, CDR2 SASEGT. This CDR3 has 16 residues.

This chain connects TRBV2 to TRBJ2-7, with 9 bases fitting TRBD1. After removal of 6 bases from V and 6 bases from J, the junction contained 12 bases not matched to a gene. This CDR3 is 15 amino acids long. Germline CDR1 reads SNHLY; CDR2 reads FYNNEI. CDR3 nucleotides: TGTGCCAGCAGGCCTGGGACAGGGAGAGATTCCGAGCAGTACTTC. Protein product: CASRPGTGRDSEQYF.

The chain is built from TRBV6-2 or TRBV6-3 and TRBJ2-2, with D uncertain. The CDR3 sequence is 17 residues long. Trimming removed 2 bases at V and 4 bases at J, with 17 bases between. The germline CDR1 and CDR2 sequences are MNHEY and SVGEGT. The CDR3 loop reads CASSYPDSHVSTGELFF. CDR3 in DNA: TGTGCCAGCAGTTACCCCGATAGCCATGTCAGCACCGGGGAGCTGTTTTTT.

This clonotype was found many times. The chain links TRBV20-1 to TRBJ2-5; 10 bases are shared with TRBD2. This CDR3 comprises 14 residues. Germline V CDR1 and CDR2: DFQATT, SNEGSKA (reference sequence). V was clipped by 6 bases and J by 1 base; unmatched bases: 5. CDR3 sequence: CSARTSGFQETQYF. In DNA form, the CDR3 reads TGCAGTGCACGGACTAGCGGATTCCAAGAGACCCAGTACTTC.

V is TRBV25-1 and J is TRBJ2-5; no firm D call. The germline V and J ends were trimmed by 5 bases and 4 bases, with 14 bases remaining between them. Germline V gene data show CDR1 as MGHDK and CDR2 as SYGVNS. This CDR3 spans 14 amino acids. Written as DNA, the CDR3 is TGTGCCAGCAGTCCTGGGCCCACCGGAGAGACCCAGTACTTC. It encodes CASSPGPTGETQYF.